The present T cell receptor (beta chain) was sequenced within a study of a mutant IDH1 vaccine in newly diagnosed glioma (TCRdb year 2021). About the full investigation: Eight vaccinations were administered to patients in weeks 1, 3, 5, 7, 11, 15, 19 and 23, corresponding to visits V03 through V10. Vaccination was initiated 4-6 weeks after radiotherapy alone, or concurrently with temozolomide cycles in the chemotherapy-containing groups. The roughly 35 treated patients were roughly 62% male and 37.5% female, with a mean age of approximately 40 years. Prior to enrollment, standard therapy consisting of radiotherapy alone, temozolomide alone, or radiochemotherapy with temozolomide had been administered to patients, with the combination being received by most patients. Peripheral blood was drawn at six visits: V03 (baseline), V05, V07, V10, V12 and V13. Longitudinal TCRB deep sequencing was done for about two dozen treated patients, wherever samples were available for exploratory analyses. The study at large found these results: Immune responses induced by the vaccine were seen in around 94% of patients across multiple MHC alleles. Availability determined which PBMC samples were chosen for TCRB deep sequencing. It was noted by the authors that analyses of patient blood samples could not be reproduced owing to sample limitations. Pseudoprogression appeared unrelated to alterations in the top peripheral T cell clonotypes detected by TCRB sequencing.

The receptor library was made with the immunoSEQ multiplex PCR assay. The hsTCRB Kit was used according to the manufacturer's protocol to amplify rearranged TCR beta chain sequences. An Illumina MiSeq was used to sequence the TCRB libraries. Turning to the authors' computational methods: Demultiplexing, trimming and gene mapping were performed with the kit vendor's proprietary platform. As stored in TCRdb, this immuneACCESS dataset retains in-frame rearrangements with V and J assigned. A fraction of the clones does not appear; measured against another copy, unresolved V genes explain less than half of the discrepancy, and the remainder lacks a known reason. The V and J calls and clone size are taken from that table; D and trimming were inferred from the DNA. The sample has around 46,000 clones on record, around 80% of them singletons. 5.2% of the sample rests with the top ten. What this sample's time point label stands for: week 5, during vaccination. Each vaccine dose, consisting of 300 ug of a 20-mer mutant IDH1 peptide in Montanide, was administered subcutaneously with topical imiquimod. All donors had newly diagnosed IDH1-mutant astrocytomas of WHO grade 3 or 4 that showed loss of nuclear ATRX. The samples were drawn from NOA16, a multicentre, single-arm, open-label phase I trial in Germany that tested a mutant IDH1 peptide vaccine in humans for the first time. Genomic DNA for TCRB sequencing was isolated from EDTA blood with the DNeasy Blood and Tissue Kit.

CDR1 and CDR2 (SGDLS, YYNGEE) derive from the germline V gene. V is reduced by 7 bases and J by 6 bases, leaving a spacing of 16 bases between them. The CDR3 spans 14 residues, from the cysteine through the phenylalanine. Only the CDR3 part of the read is kept: 42 bases, read in frame from the first base. As regards this clone: Its antigen is unknown. No much larger clone exists at a distance of one base, and base qualities are not known.

The sequence is built from TRBV9 and TRBJ2-2; TRBD1 might be the D gene, on 5 matching bases. The sequencing used PBMCs, collected from a glioma patient whose treatment included an IDH1 peptide vaccine. The sequence was obtained from a middle-aged man with glioma. The CDR3: CASALDWGSGELFF. The DNA is as follows: TGTGCCAGCGCCCTAGACTGGGGCTCCGGGGAGCTGTTTTTT.